One and the same sample provided the 9 T cell receptor beta chains below, sequenced in a study of blood T cells in healthy people across ages. Through a sample-barcoded 5' primer and a J-beta primer mix, a second PCR was run for roughly 6 to 12 cycles. MiXCR was run by TCRdb on the 5' RACE reads, yielding one entry per CDR3 protein. The sample shows under 800,000 distinct CDR3 sequences, roughly 21% of them seen only once. Sample: blood. These receptors were collected from a man in his 70s in good health.

The J gene is TRBJ2-1, the V gene TRBV4-3; maybe TRBD1 (7 bases). With 0 bases removed from V and 7 bases from J, the gap between germline ends came to 25 bases. The CDR3 runs to 19 residues. Germline CDR1 reads LGHNA; CDR2 reads YSLEER. CDR3 residues: CASSQDDGRGTARGNEQFF. The CDR3 DNA sequence: TGCGCCAGCAGCCAAGATGATGGCCGCGGGACAGCGAGAGGGAATGAGCAGTTCTTC.

This clonotype was detected a few times. The rearrangement links TRBV28 to TRBJ1-3; D remains unclear. V gave up 6 bases and J gave up 2 bases, with 8 bases separating them. The CDR3 length is 13 residues. Germline V lookup: CDR1 MDHEN, CDR2 SYDVKM. This CDR3 is CASSAVAGNTIYF. In DNA, the CDR3 is TGTGCCAGCAGCGCGGTAGCTGGAAACACCATATATTTT. The full variable domain, with the rest looked up from reference TRBV28 and TRBJ1-3, is DVKVTQSSRYLVKRTGEKVFLECVQDMDHENMFWYRQDPGLGLRLIYFSYDVKMKEKGDIPEGYSVSREKKERFSLILESASTNQTSMYLCASSAVAGNTIYFGEGSWLTVV.

The chain uses TRBV6-2 or TRBV6-3 and TRBJ2-7; D is uncertain. Gene TRBJ2-1 matches the end of the DNA better, so the J call may be wrong. Per germline, CDR1 MNHEY and CDR2 SVGEGT. This CDR3 spans 15 amino acids. The CDR3 reads CASPPPQRHGHLQFF. The CDR3, as DNA: TGTGCCAGCCCTCCCCCCCAGAGGCACGGTCACCTGCAGTTCTTC.

The rearrangement links TRBV4-1 to TRBJ1-3, with D maybe TRBD1 (5 bases). V was clipped by 0 bases and J by 0 bases, with 12 bases between them. The CDR3 is 17 residues long. The V gene's germline CDR1 is MGHRA and CDR2 YSYEKL. In DNA form, the CDR3 reads TGCGCCAGCAGCCAAGAGGGGCCGGGGCGCTCTGGAAACACCATATATTTT. Protein product: CASSQEGPGRSGNTIYF.

This clonotype was counted only a few times. This chain links TRBV20-1 with TRBJ2-1; D uncertain. The CDR3 is made up of 14 amino acids. Trimming cost V 5 bases and J 2 bases, with 13 bases left between them. Germline V gives CDR1 DFQATT, CDR2 SNEGSKA (reference sequence). DNA of the CDR3: TGCAGTGCTTATGACACCCCAACCTACAATGAGCAGTTCTTC. It is translated as CSAYDTPTYNEQFF.

In this sample, this clonotype turned up many times. The genes are TRBV10-3 and TRBJ2-3, with D unclear. CDR1 and CDR2 (germline): ENHRY, SYGVKD. The CDR3 sequence is 14 residues long. V lost 3 bases and J 1 base, leaving 8 bases between the germline ends. CDR3 in DNA: TGTGCCATCAGTGATGGGGATGGCACAGATACGCAGTATTTT. Translation gives CAISDGDGTDTQYF.

This clonotype showed up just a few times. The chain has TRBV20-1 and TRBJ2-7, with 7 bases identical to TRBD2. The CDR3 spans 14 residues. The V segment lost 3 bases and the J segment 0 bases; nucleotides outside the gene matches: 5. Germline CDR1 is DFQATT and CDR2 is SNEGSKA (reference sequence). The CDR3 region has the DNA TGCAGTGCTAGTATCGGGGGGAGCTCCTACGAGCAGTACTTC. This translates into CSASIGGSSYEQYF.

This clonotype showed up many times. The chain recombines TRBV4-1 with TRBJ2-5; TRBD2 agrees at 7 bases. The CDR3 totals 16 residues. V shed 4 bases, J shed 1 base, and the junction held 9 bases outside the gene matches. In germline, CDR1 is MGHRA, CDR2 YSYEKL. Here the CDR3 reads CASSRSPLAAQETQYF. CDR3 DNA: TGCGCCAGCAGCCGATCCCCGCTAGCGGCCCAAGAGACCCAGTACTTC.

This sequence joins TRBV9 and TRBJ2-2; the D is unclear. CDR1 and CDR2 from the germline V gene are SGDLS and YYNGEE. V lost 0 bases and J lost 5, with 14 bases in between. This CDR3 region has 16 residues. The CDR3 coding sequence is TGTGCCAGCAGCGTAGAGCAGGCTCTCATTACCGGGGAGCTGTTTTTT. This translates into CASSVEQALITGELFF. Filled out from reference TRBV9 and TRBJ2-2, the complete variable domain reads DSGVTQTPKHLITATGQRVTLRCSPRSGDLSVYWYQQSLDQGLQFLIQYYNGEERAKGNILERFSAQQFPDLHSELNLSSLELGDSALYFCASSVEQALITGELFFGEGSRLTVL.